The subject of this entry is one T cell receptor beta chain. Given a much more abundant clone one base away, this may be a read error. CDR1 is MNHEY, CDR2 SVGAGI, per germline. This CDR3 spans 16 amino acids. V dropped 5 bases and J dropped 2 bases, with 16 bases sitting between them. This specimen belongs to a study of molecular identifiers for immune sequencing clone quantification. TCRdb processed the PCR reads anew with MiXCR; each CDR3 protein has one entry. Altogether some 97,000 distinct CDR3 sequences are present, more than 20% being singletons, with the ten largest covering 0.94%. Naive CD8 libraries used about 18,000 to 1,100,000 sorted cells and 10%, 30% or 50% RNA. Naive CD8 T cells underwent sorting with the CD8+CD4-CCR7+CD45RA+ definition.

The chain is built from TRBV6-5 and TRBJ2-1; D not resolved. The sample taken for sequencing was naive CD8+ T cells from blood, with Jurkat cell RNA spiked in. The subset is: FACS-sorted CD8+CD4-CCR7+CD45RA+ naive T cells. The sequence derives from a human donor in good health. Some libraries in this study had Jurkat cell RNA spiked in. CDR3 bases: TGTGCCAGCAGTCACCGCTTAACCTTTACCTACAATGAGCAGTTCTTC. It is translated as CASSHRLTFTYNEQFF.